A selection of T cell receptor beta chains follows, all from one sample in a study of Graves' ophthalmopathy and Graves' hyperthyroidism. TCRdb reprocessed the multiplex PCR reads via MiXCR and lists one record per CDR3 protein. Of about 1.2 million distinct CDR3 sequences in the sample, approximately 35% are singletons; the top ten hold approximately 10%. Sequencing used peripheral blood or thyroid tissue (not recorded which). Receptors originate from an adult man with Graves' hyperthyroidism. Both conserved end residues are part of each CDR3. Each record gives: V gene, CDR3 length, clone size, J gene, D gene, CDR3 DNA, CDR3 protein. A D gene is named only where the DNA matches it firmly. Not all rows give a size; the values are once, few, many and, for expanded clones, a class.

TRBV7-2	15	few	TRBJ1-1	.	TGTGCCAGCAGCCCCCGCCCCGGGGGGTACACTGAAGCTTTCTTT	CASSPRPGGYTEAFF
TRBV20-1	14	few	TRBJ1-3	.	TGCAGTGCTTACGGACGGTACTCTGGAAACACCATATATTTT	CSAYGRYSGNTIYF
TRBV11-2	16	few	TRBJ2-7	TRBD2	TGTGCCAGCAGCTTAGTTATCGGGAGGAGCTCCTACGAGCAGTACTTC	CASSLVIGRSSYEQYF
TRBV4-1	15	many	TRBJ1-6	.	TGCGCCAGCAGCCAGTTGTTGATTGGAAATTCACCCCTCCACTTT	CASSQLLIGNSPLHF
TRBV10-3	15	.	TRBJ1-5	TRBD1	TGTGCCATCAGCCCGACAGGGAGAGACAATCAGCCCCAGCATTTT	CAISPTGRDNQPQHF
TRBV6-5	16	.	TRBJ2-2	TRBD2	TGTGCCAGCAGTTACTCAGGGGCGGGAGTTACCGGGGAGCTGTTTTTT	CASSYSGAGVTGELFF
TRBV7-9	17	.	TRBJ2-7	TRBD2	TGTGCCAGCAGCTTGGTCATGGCGGGAGGAGGGGAAAGTGAGCAGTACTTC	CASSLVMAGGGESEQYF
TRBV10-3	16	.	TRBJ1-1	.	TGTGCCAGCAACGCAGACAGGAGGATCAGAAACACTGAAGCTTTCTTT	CASNADRRIRNTEAFF
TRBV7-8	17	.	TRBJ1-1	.	TGTGCCAGCAGCACCACCCTGGGGGGACGGACGAACACTGAAGCTTTCTTT	CASSTTLGGRTNTEAFF
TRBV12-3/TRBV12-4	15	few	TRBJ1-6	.	TGTGCCAGCAGTTTAGGACAGCTAATTATCTCACCCCTCCACTTT	CASSLGQLIISPLHF
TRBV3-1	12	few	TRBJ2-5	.	TGTGCCAGCAGTCACCGGACTACTCCTAAGTACTTC	CASSHRTTPKYF
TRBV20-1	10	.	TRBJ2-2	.	TGCAGTGCTGCGGACGGAGAGCTGTTTTTT	CSAADGELFF
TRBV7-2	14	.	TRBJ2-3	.	TGTGCCAGCACCCGGACTGCTAGCACAGATACGCAGTATTTT	CASTRTASTDTQYF
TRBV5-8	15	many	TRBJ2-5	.	TGTGCCAGCACACCGAAGGGGAAAGTCCAAGAGACCCAGTACTTC	CASTPKGKVQETQYF
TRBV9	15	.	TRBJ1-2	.	TGTGCCAGCAGCCCCTTTCTCACAGGGCTCTCTGGAAACACCTTC	CASSPFLTGLSGNTF
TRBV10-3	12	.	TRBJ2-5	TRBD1	TGTGCCATCAGGGGACAGGGGTGGACCCAGTACTTC	CAIRGQGWTQYF
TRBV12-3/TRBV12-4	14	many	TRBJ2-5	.	TGTGCCAGCAGAGCAGGGACGTACCAAGAGACCCAGTACTTC	CASRAGTYQETQYF
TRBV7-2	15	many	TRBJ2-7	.	TGTGCCAGCAGCTCGGGGGGCCCCGGAGGCTACGAGCAGTACTTC	CASSSGGPGGYEQYF
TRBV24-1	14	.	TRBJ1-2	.	TGTGCCACCAGTGATCTGAGGAGTGGTTATGGCTACACCTTC	CATSDLRSGYGYTF
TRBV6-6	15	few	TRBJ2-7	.	TGTGCCAGCTCCTGGTCAGTCGGACAGTTCTACGAGCAGTACTTC	CASSWSVGQFYEQYF
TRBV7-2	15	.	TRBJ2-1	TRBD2	TGTGCCAGCAGCTTATCAGCGGGGACTTACAATGAGCAGTTCTTC	CASSLSAGTYNEQFF
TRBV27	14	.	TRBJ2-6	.	TGTGCCAGCAGTGGGTGGGCCGGGGCCAACGTCCTGACTTTC	CASSGWAGANVLTF
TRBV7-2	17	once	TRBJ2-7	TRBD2	TGTGCCAGCAGCTCCCGGGGGGGACTAGCGCCCTCCTACGAGCAGTACTTC	CASSSRGGLAPSYEQYF
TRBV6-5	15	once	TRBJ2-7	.	TGTGCCAGCACAGCGAGGGGGAGGGCCAGGTTTGAGCAGTACTTC	CASTARGRARFEQYF
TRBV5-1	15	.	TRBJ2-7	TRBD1	TGCGCCAGCAGCTTGGCCGGACAGGGGGCCCACGAGCAGTACTTC	CASSLAGQGAHEQYF
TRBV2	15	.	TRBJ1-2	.	TGTGCCAGCAGCTTAGCAGGAGAAGCACCGGGGAGCTACACCTTC	CASSLAGEAPGSYTF
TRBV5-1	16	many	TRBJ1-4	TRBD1	TGCGCCAGCAGCCCGGGACAGGGGGCACGTAATGAAAAACTGTTTTTT	CASSPGQGARNEKLFF
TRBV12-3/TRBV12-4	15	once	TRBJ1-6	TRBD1	TGTGCCAGCAGTTTCCCAATGACGGGGACAGAGACACTCCACTTT	CASSFPMTGTETLHF
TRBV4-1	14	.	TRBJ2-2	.	TGCGCCAGCAGCCAAGGTCTCTACACCGGGGAGCTGTTTTTT	CASSQGLYTGELFF
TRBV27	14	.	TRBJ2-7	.	TGTGCCAGCAGTTTACAAGGACAGAACTACGAGCAGTACTTC	CASSLQGQNYEQYF
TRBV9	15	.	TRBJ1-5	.	TGTGCCAGCAGCCAAGGGCTCCAGTCGTATCAGCCCCAGCATTTT	CASSQGLQSYQPQHF
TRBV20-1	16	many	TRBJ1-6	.	TGCAGTGCTAGAGATTGGCAGGGAGGGCGGAATTCACCCCTCCACTTT	CSARDWQGGRNSPLHF
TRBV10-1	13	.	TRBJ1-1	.	TGCGCCATCCGGGACGGCATGAACACTGAAGCTTTCTTT	CAIRDGMNTEAFF
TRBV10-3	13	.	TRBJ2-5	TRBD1	TGTGCCACCAACAGGGGGCTACAAGAGACCCAGTGCTTC	CATNRGLQETQCF
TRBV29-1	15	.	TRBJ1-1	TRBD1	TGCAGCGTTTCAACCGGGACAGGGTTTAACACTGAAGCTTTCTTT	CSVSTGTGFNTEAFF
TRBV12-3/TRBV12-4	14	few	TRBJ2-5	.	TGTGCCAGCTTGGGGGGAGGGGGCCAAGAGACCCAGTACTTC	CASLGGGGQETQYF
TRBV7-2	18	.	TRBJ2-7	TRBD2	TGTGCCAGCAGCTCCCTACCTTTGAGCGGGGGGGCCCAGTACGAGCAGTACTTC	CASSSLPLSGGAQYEQYF
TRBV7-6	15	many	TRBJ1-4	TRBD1	TGTGCCAGCAGCTCAAACAGGGGTAGGAATGAAAAACTGTTTTTT	CASSSNRGRNEKLFF
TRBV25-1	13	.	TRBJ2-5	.	TGCGCCAGCAGAGGACAGCACCAAGAGACCCAGTACTTC	CASRGQHQETQYF
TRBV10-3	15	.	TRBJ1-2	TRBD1	TGTGCCATCAGTCCCCCCAGGGGGCGCAGCTATGGCTACACCTTC	CAISPPRGRSYGYTF
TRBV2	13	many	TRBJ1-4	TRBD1	TGTGCCAGCAGCGGGACAGTGAATGAAAAACTGTTTTTT	CASSGTVNEKLFF
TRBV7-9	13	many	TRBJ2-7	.	TGTGCCAAACGTTGGACAGTTCCCTACGAGCAGTACTTC	CAKRWTVPYEQYF
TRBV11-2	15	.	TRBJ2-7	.	TGTGCCAGCAGCGGATGGGACAAAACCTCCTACGAGCAGTACTTC	CASSGWDKTSYEQYF
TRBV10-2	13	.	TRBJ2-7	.	TGCGCCAGCAGCAGGTTGGGCCCCTACGAGCAGTACTTC	CASSRLGPYEQYF
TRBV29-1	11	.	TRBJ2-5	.	TGCAGCGTTGTACCACAAGAGACCCAGTACTTC	CSVVPQETQYF
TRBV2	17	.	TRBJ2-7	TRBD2	TGTGCCAGCAGTTACAATCCGGCCGGACTAGCGGCCTACGAGCAGTACTTC	CASSYNPAGLAAYEQYF
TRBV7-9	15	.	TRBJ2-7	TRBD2	TGTGCCAGCAGCTTATCCCCTAGCGCGGGGGTCGAGCAGTACTTC	CASSLSPSAGVEQYF
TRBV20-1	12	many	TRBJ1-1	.	TGCAGTGCCTTACAGAGAAGGACTGAAGCTTTCTTT	CSALQRRTEAFF
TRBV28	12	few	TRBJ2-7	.	TGTGCCAGCACCTACAGGGCCGGCGAGCAGTACTTC	CASTYRAGEQYF
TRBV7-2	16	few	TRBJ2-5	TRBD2	TGTGCCAGCAGCTCTATCGGGACTAGCGGGATGGAGACCCAGTACTTC	CASSSIGTSGMETQYF
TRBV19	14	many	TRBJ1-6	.	TGTGCCAGTAGTATCTTCGGCTTGAATTCACCCCTCCACTTT	CASSIFGLNSPLHF
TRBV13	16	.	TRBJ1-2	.	TGTGCCAGCAGCCATATGACGGGGAAAGCTAACTATGGCTACACCTTC	CASSHMTGKANYGYTF
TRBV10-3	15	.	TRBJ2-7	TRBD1	TGTGCCACCAGCCCGGGACAGGGTTTGAGTTACGAGCAGTACTTC	CATSPGQGLSYEQYF
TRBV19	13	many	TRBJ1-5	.	TGTGCCAGTAGTATTGGGACAAATCAGCCCCAGCATTTT	CASSIGTNQPQHF
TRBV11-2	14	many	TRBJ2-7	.	TGTGCCAGCAGCTTAGCGGTACCGGCTTACGAGCAGTACTTC	CASSLAVPAYEQYF
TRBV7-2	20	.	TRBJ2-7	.	.	CASSFYICSARDSTGTEQYF
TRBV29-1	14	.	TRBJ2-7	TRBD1	TGCAGCGTTGGTCAGGGGGAGATCTCCTACGAGCAGTACTTC	CSVGQGEISYEQYF
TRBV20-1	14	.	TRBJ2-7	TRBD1	TGCAGTGCTAGAGGCGTGGGGACAGGGTCCGAGCAGTACTTC	CSARGVGTGSEQYF
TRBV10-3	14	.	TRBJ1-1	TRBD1	TGTGCCATCTGGGACAGGGGATTGAACACTGAAGCTTTCTTT	CAIWDRGLNTEAFF